A single T cell receptor beta chain is shown here with its context. Its antigen remains unknown. The record originates from a study of graft-versus-host responses after intestinal transplantation. Whole-study context: Each patient got anti-thymocyte globulin induction, then tacrolimus and steroids for three to four years. The study, taken as a whole, reports: Recipient marrow showed GvH clones, some seen first in ileum or blood.

The data were produced by immunoSEQ multiplex PCR, yet TCRdb's version contains in-frame clones alone and is incomplete. The sample records approximately 120,000 clones, approximately 94% being singletons. The CDR3 covers 14 residues. Trimming cost V 3 bases and J 1 base, with 9 bases left between them. Germline CDR1 is SGHVS and CDR2 is FQNEAQ. This specimen consisted of unstimulated CD4+ T cells sorted from spleen or lymph node cells, obtained before intestinal transplant. The rearrangement links TRBV7-8 to TRBJ1-1; no firm D call. The sequence derives from a human donor who received an intestinal transplant. CDR3 amino acids: CASSFGWGNTEAFF. The CDR3 coding sequence is TGTGCCAGCAGCTTTGGCTGGGGGAACACTGAAGCTTTCTTT.